This TCR beta chain came from a study of Graves' ophthalmopathy and Graves' hyperthyroidism. Concerning this clonotype itself: Its antigen is unknown.

The ends lost 5 bases at V and 8 bases at J; junction bases unmatched: 16. The germline CDR1 and CDR2 sequences are SGHDN and FVKESK. The CDR3 spans 17 residues. Scientists amplified the TCR beta CDR3 regions from RNA transcripts. The workflow started with a first-round RT-PCR run with HTBI primers and then moved on to a second-round multiplex PCR. TCRdb used MiXCR to reprocess the multiplex PCR reads, holding one entry per CDR3 protein. The table has a few hundred thousand distinct CDR3 sequences, approximately 37% seen once; the top ten hold about 4.2%. The study's findings and limits: Blood also carried most expanded thyroid clonotypes exceeding 0.001 frequency. Between ophthalmopathy and stable hyperthyroidism, a 13-signature model drew a separation with around 88% sensitivity and about 80% specificity.

The receptor was isolated from an adult man with Graves' hyperthyroidism. The V and J genes are TRBV14 and TRBJ1-3; 9 bases are a match to TRBD1. Input material: peripheral blood or thyroid tissue (not recorded which). CDR3 amino acids: CASSGWDREDYGYTIYF. As DNA, the CDR3 is TGTGCCAGCAGCGGCTGGGACAGGGAAGACTATGGCTACACCATATATTTT.